This TCR beta chain emerged from a study of blood T cell repertoires in COVID-19. About the study: Samples representing acute and convalescent COVID-19 were sourced from the United States, Italy and Spain.

How the authors handled the data: Reference gene primer amplification gave nucleated cell count estimates. Using immunoSEQ multiplex PCR, the repertoire was profiled, and TCRdb retains in-frame clones only, with some absent. Clonal size and the V and J genes are those of that table, whereas D and trimming came from the DNA. The sample has about 270,000 clones; around 86% are singletons. With V trimmed by 3 bases and J by 7 bases, 8 bases remained unmatched. There are 16 residues in the CDR3. Germline values: CDR1 MNHEY, CDR2 SMNVEV (reference sequence). The material sequenced was PBMCs or T cells enriched from blood (not recorded which). The receptor comes from a woman younger than 35 who had recovered from COVID-19. J is TRBJ2-3 and V is TRBV27; 12 bases are shared with TRBD2. DNA of the CDR3: TGTGCCAGCAGTTTTTGGACTAGCGGGAATGTGAATACGCAGTATTTT. It translates to CASSFWTSGNVNTQYF.